The rows below give T cell receptor beta chains drawn from one sample of a study of identical twins. TCRdb reprocessed the 5' RACE reads via MiXCR and lists one record per CDR3 protein. Of 300,000 to 400,000 distinct CDR3 sequences detected, around 9% appear once; the ten largest clones hold roughly 8.9%. Input material: naive T cells sorted from blood. The receptors were sampled from a woman aged 50 to 60 in good health. Each CDR3 is given with its conserved first and last residue. D genes are given only for firm matches. Size is omitted from some rows. Given values are once, few, many or a class for expanded clones.

J gene: TRBJ1-1; V gene: TRBV20-1; clone size: few; D gene: -; CDR3 protein: CSAPGRNTEAFF; CDR3 DNA: TGCAGTGCGCCGGGGAGGAACACTGAAGCTTTCTTT
J gene: TRBJ2-3; V gene: TRBV3-1; clone size: -; D gene: TRBD2; CDR3 protein: CASSPAERGTDTQYF; CDR3 DNA: TGTGCCAGCAGCCCGGCGGAGCGGGGGACAGATACGCAGTATTTT
J gene: TRBJ2-3; V gene: TRBV5-1; clone size: -; D gene: -; CDR3 protein: CASSWYRDSASPDTQYF; CDR3 DNA: TGCGCCAGCAGCTGGTACCGGGACTCCGCTAGTCCAGATACGCAGTATTTT
J gene: TRBJ2-7; V gene: TRBV2; clone size: few; D gene: TRBD2; CDR3 protein: CAGKSSSGPVGEQYF; CDR3 DNA: TGTGCCGGAAAAAGTTCTAGCGGACCTGTGGGAGAGCAGTACTTC
J gene: TRBJ1-4; V gene: TRBV10-3; clone size: few; D gene: -; CDR3 protein: CATRGTSENEKLFF; CDR3 DNA: TGTGCCACCCGGGGGACTTCTGAAAATGAAAAACTGTTTTTT
J gene: TRBJ2-1; V gene: TRBV10-3; clone size: many; D gene: -; CDR3 protein: CATLATSYNEQFF; CDR3 DNA: TGTGCCACTCTAGCGACGAGTTACAATGAGCAGTTCTTC
J gene: TRBJ2-7; V gene: TRBV6-5; clone size: -; D gene: TRBD2; CDR3 protein: CASSYSTSGSSEQYF; CDR3 DNA: TGTGCCAGCAGTTACTCGACTAGCGGGAGTAGCGAGCAGTACTTC
J gene: TRBJ1-1; V gene: TRBV19; clone size: -; D gene: TRBD1; CDR3 protein: CASSMQGAGAEAFF; CDR3 DNA: TGTGCCAGTAGTATGCAGGGGGCAGGAGCTGAAGCTTTCTTT
J gene: TRBJ1-5; V gene: TRBV28; clone size: few; D gene: -; CDR3 protein: CASGQTDLNQPQHF; CDR3 DNA: TGTGCCAGCGGCCAGACAGATCTGAATCAGCCCCAGCATTTT
J gene: TRBJ1-1; V gene: TRBV7-9; clone size: many; D gene: -; CDR3 protein: CASSPPGSVNTEAFF; CDR3 DNA: TGTGCCAGCAGCCCTCCGGGTTCGGTAAACACTGAAGCTTTCTTT
J gene: TRBJ1-2; V gene: TRBV4-2; clone size: -; D gene: -; CDR3 protein: CASSRLQETFYVGYTF; CDR3 DNA: TGTGCCAGCAGCCGCCTACAGGAAACCTTCTATGTCGGCTACACCTTC
J gene: TRBJ2-1; V gene: TRBV9; clone size: few; D gene: TRBD2; CDR3 protein: CASSVDPLAGEQFF; CDR3 DNA: TGTGCCAGCAGCGTAGACCCACTAGCGGGAGAGCAGTTCTTC
J gene: TRBJ2-5; V gene: TRBV6-5; clone size: -; D gene: TRBD1; CDR3 protein: CASSYGTGGWETQYF; CDR3 DNA: TGTGCCAGCAGTTACGGGACAGGGGGCTGGGAGACCCAGTACTTC
J gene: TRBJ2-2; V gene: TRBV10-3; clone size: -; D gene: -; CDR3 protein: CAISDRVGQVNTGELFF; CDR3 DNA: TGTGCCATCAGTGATAGAGTCGGGCAGGTGAACACCGGGGAGCTGTTTTTT
J gene: TRBJ2-1; V gene: TRBV15; clone size: many; D gene: -; CDR3 protein: CATSRGMGLAIKSEQFF; CDR3 DNA: TGTGCCACCAGCAGAGGAATGGGACTCGCCATCAAGAGCGAGCAGTTCTTC
J gene: TRBJ2-1; V gene: TRBV7-3; clone size: few; D gene: TRBD2; CDR3 protein: CASSPGLAHYNEQFF; CDR3 DNA: TGTGCCAGCAGCCCGGGACTAGCGCACTACAATGAGCAGTTCTTC
J gene: TRBJ1-1; V gene: TRBV11-2; clone size: -; D gene: TRBD1; CDR3 protein: CASSLAPGQGNTEAFF; CDR3 DNA: TGTGCCAGCAGCTTAGCCCCGGGACAGGGAAACACTGAAGCTTTCTTT
J gene: TRBJ1-5; V gene: TRBV12-3/TRBV12-4; clone size: few; D gene: TRBD1; CDR3 protein: CASSPRGTGGGSNQPQHF; CDR3 DNA: TGTGCCAGCAGCCCTAGAGGGACAGGGGGCGGGAGCAATCAGCCCCAGCATTTT
J gene: TRBJ2-1; V gene: TRBV7-8; clone size: -; D gene: -; CDR3 protein: CASRPGGLAYNEQFF; CDR3 DNA: TGTGCCAGCAGACCAGGAGGCCTAGCCTACAATGAGCAGTTCTTC
J gene: TRBJ2-7; V gene: TRBV5-1; clone size: -; D gene: -; CDR3 protein: CASSLQAGFTYEQYF; CDR3 DNA: TGCGCCAGCAGCTTACAGGCCGGATTCACCTACGAGCAGTACTTC
J gene: TRBJ1-2; V gene: TRBV7-6; clone size: few; D gene: TRBD1; CDR3 protein: CASSPSSSGGYGYTF; CDR3 DNA: TGTGCCAGCAGCCCCTCGAGTTCAGGGGGCTATGGCTACACCTTC
J gene: TRBJ2-1; V gene: TRBV12-5; clone size: few; D gene: -; CDR3 protein: CAEMGERDEQFF; CDR3 DNA: TGTGCAGAGATGGGGGAGCGGGATGAGCAGTTCTTC
J gene: TRBJ2-3; V gene: TRBV4-1; clone size: few; D gene: -; CDR3 protein: CASSQNHRDRTDTQYF; CDR3 DNA: TGCGCCAGCAGCCAAAACCACAGGGACCGCACAGATACGCAGTATTTT
J gene: TRBJ2-5; V gene: TRBV12-3/TRBV12-4; clone size: few; D gene: TRBD1; CDR3 protein: CASSFLSAPGGTQYF; CDR3 DNA: TGTGCCAGCAGTTTCTTGTCGGCCCCAGGGGGGACCCAGTACTTC
J gene: TRBJ2-1; V gene: TRBV5-6; clone size: few; D gene: -; CDR3 protein: CASSLALGGDYNEQFF; CDR3 DNA: TGTGCCAGCAGCTTGGCCCTGGGCGGAGATTACAATGAGCAGTTCTTC
J gene: TRBJ1-2; V gene: TRBV29-1; clone size: -; D gene: -; CDR3 protein: CSVEKGRFSSGYTF; CDR3 DNA: TGCAGCGTTGAAAAGGGGAGGTTTAGTTCGGGCTACACCTTC